This TCR beta chain was sequenced during a study of tumor-infiltrating lymphocytes in localized non-small cell lung cancer. The V end was cut by 8 bases, the J end by 2 bases, with 13 bases between. CDR3 length: 13 amino acids. CDR1 and CDR2 from the germline V gene are MNHEY and SMNVEV (reference sequence). Using immunoSEQ multiplex PCR, the repertoire was profiled, and TCRdb retains in-frame clones only, with some absent. The table records 15,000 to 20,000 clones, 73% of them present only once. The rearrangement joins TRBV27 to TRBJ2-7; D perhaps matches TRBD2 (5 bases). Sequencing was carried out using lung tumor tissue. This TCR was sampled from a human donor with non-small cell lung cancer. CDR3 sequence (DNA): TGTGCCAGCGGACTCCAGAGCGCCTACGAGCAGTACTTC. Translation: CASGLQSAYEQYF.